A selection of T cell receptor beta chains follows, all from one sample in a study of CD8+CD57+ T cells in acquired aplastic anemia. From the reads, TCRdb called clonotypes with MiXCR, one entry per CDR3 protein. Seen here are about 470,000 distinct CDR3 sequences, around a third observed once, and the top ten hold 0.75% to 0.95%. Sequenced: sorted CD4+, CD8+, or CD8+CD57+ T cells (not recorded which) from PBMCs. All receptors come from a human donor with aplastic anemia. CDR3s include the opening cysteine and the closing phenylalanine or tryptophan. Clone size is stated in some rows and not others, as once, few, many or a class when expanded.

TRBV20-1	TRBJ1-1	-	CSARVPDEQILKAFF
TRBV25-1	TRBJ2-1	many	CASSESGGRALTNEQFF
TRBV24-1	TRBJ2-7	-	CATSDQGQGYEQYF
TRBV4-1	TRBJ2-7	-	CASSQGLAGVYEQYF
TRBV24-1	TRBJ2-1	-	CATSDPLAGGYNEQFF
TRBV30	TRBJ1-1	-	CAWRSQMNTEAFF
TRBV11-1	TRBJ2-3	-	CASSQTSGGADTQYF
TRBV20-1	TRBJ2-1	-	CSASRLAGGPDEQFF
TRBV30	TRBJ1-2	few	CAWSSSREHGYTF
TRBV15	TRBJ1-5	-	CATSRGRTGAAHEHF
TRBV9	TRBJ2-3	-	CASSVGLAGTDTQYF
TRBV24-1	TRBJ1-1	-	CATSEATGGNTEAFF
TRBV19	TRBJ2-7	many	CASQRGQGAYEQYF
TRBV7-2	TRBJ2-5	many	CASSHGTAQETQYF
TRBV30	TRBJ1-6	-	CAWSVSAGVYNSPLHF
TRBV7-2	TRBJ1-3	few	CASSLETGTGNTIYF
TRBV7-2	TRBJ1-1	-	CASSRQGEAFF
TRBV10-3	TRBJ2-2	few	CASSERGTGELFF
TRBV15	TRBJ2-7	few	CATSSDNEQYF